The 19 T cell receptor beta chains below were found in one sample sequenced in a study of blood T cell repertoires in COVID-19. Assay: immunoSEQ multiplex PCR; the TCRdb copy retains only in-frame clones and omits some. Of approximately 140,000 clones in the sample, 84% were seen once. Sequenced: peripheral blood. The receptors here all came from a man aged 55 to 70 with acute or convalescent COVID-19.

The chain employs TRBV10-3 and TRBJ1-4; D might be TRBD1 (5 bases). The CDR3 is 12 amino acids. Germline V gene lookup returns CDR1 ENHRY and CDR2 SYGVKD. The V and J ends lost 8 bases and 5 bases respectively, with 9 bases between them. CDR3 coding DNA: TGTGCCATCGGGACTATGAATGAAAAACTGTTTTTT. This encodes CAIGTMNEKLFF.

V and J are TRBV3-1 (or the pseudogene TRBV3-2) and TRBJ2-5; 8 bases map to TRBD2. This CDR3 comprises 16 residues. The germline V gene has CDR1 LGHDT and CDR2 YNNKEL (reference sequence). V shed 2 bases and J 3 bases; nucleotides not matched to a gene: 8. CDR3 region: CASSQRVGGVEETQYF. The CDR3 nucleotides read TGTGCCAGCAGCCAAAGGGTCGGGGGGGTCGAAGAGACCCAGTACTTC.

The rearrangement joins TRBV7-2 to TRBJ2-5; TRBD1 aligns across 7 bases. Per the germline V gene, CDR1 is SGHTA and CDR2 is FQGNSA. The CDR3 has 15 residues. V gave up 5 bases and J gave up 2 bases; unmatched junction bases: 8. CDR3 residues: CASSREQGTQETQYF. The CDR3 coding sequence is TGTGCCAGCAGCAGAGAACAGGGGACGCAAGAGACCCAGTACTTC.

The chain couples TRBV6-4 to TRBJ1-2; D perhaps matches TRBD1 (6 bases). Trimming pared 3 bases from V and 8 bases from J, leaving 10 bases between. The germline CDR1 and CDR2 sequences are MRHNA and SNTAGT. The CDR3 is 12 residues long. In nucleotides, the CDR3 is TGTGCCAGCAGTGAACAGGGCTGGGGCTACACCTTC. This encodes CASSEQGWGYTF.

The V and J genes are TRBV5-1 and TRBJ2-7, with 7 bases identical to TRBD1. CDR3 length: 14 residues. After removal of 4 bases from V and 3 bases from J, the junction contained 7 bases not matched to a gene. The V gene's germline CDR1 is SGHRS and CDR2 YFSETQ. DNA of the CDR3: TGCGCCAGCAGCAGGATGACAGGGCTCTACGAGCAGTACTTC. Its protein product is CASSRMTGLYEQYF. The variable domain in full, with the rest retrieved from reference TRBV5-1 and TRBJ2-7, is KAGVTQTPRYLIKTRGQQVTLSCSPISGHRSVSWYQQTPGQGLQFLFEYFSETQRNKGNFPGRFSGRQFSNSRSEMNVSTLELGDSALYLCASSRMTGLYEQYFGPGTRLTVT.

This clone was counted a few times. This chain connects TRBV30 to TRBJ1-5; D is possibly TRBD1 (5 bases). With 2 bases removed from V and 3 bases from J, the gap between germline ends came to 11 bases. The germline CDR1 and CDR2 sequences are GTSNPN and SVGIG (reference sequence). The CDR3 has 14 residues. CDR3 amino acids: CAWSLGRDNQPQHF. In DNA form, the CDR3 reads TGTGCCTGGAGTCTTGGCAGGGACAATCAGCCCCAGCATTTT. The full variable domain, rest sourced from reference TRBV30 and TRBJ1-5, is SQTIHQWPATLVQPVGSPLSLECTVEGTSNPNLYWYRQAAGRGLQLLFYSVGIGQISSEVPQNLSASRPQDRQFILSSKKLLLSDSGFYLCAWSLGRDNQPQHFGDGTRLSIL.

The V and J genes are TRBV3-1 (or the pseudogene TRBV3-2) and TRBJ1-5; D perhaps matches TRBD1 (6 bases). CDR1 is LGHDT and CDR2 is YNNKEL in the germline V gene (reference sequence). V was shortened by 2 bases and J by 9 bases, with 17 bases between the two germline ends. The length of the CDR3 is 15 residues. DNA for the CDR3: TGTGCCAGCAGCCAAACAGGGACCAATAGAAGGCCCCAGCATTTT. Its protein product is CASSQTGTNRRPQHF.

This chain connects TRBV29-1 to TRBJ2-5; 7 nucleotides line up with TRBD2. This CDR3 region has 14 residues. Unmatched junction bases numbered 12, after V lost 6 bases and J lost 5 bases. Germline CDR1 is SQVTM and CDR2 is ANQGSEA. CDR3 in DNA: TGCAGCGTAGCGGGACTAAGAGTGGGCGAGACCCAGTACTTC. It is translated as CSVAGLRVGETQYF.

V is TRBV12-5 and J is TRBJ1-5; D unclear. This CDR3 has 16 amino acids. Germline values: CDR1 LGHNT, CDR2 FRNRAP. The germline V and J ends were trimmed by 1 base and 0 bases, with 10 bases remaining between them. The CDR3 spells CASGLEGGRSNQPQHF. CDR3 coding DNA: TGTGCTAGTGGTTTGGAAGGAGGGCGTAGCAATCAGCCCCAGCATTTT.

The CDR3 loop is CASSQDTGWEQYF. The CDR3 DNA follows: TGCGCCAGCAGCCAAGACACAGGGTGGGAGCAGTACTTC. This chain connects TRBV4-1 to TRBJ2-7, with D perhaps matching TRBD1 (6 bases). The germline V gene has CDR1 MGHRA and CDR2 YSYEKL. Trimming shortened V by 0 bases and J by 7 bases, and 10 bases separated the two germline ends. The CDR3 runs 13 residues.

CDR3 DNA: TGTGCCAGCAGCGTAGACGGGGGGCCAGGGAATGAGCAGTTCTTC. Protein product: CASSVDGGPGNEQFF. The V call is TRBV9, the J call TRBJ2-1; tentative D call: TRBD2 (7 bases). V was trimmed by 0 bases and J by 7 bases, leaving 14 bases between them. Germline assignment: CDR1 SGDLS and CDR2 YYNGEE. This CDR3 has 15 residues.

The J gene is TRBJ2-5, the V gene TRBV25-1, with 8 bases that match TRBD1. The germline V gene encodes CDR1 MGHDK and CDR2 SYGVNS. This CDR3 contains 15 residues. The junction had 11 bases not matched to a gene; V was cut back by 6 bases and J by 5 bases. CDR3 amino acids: CASRIGQGRWETQYF. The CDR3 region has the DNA TGTGCCAGCAGGATTGGACAGGGTCGTTGGGAGACCCAGTACTTC.

CDR3 amino acids: CASGFTSGASDTEAFF. The CDR3 DNA sequence: TGTGCTAGTGGTTTCACCTCAGGGGCCAGCGACACTGAAGCTTTCTTT. The chain carries TRBV12-5 and TRBJ1-1; D possibly corresponds to TRBD1 (6 bases). Germline CDR1 and CDR2: LGHNT and FRNRAP. The CDR3 extends over 16 amino acids. Trimming took 3 bases from V and 3 from J, leaving 17 bases between them. The complete variable domain, with remaining parts taken from reference TRBV12-5 and TRBJ1-1, reads DARVTQTPRHKVTEMGQEVTMRCQPILGHNTVFWYRQTMMQGLELLAYFRNRAPLDDSGMPKDRFSAEMPDATLATLKIQPSEPRDSAVYFCASGFTSGASDTEAFFGQGTRLTVV.

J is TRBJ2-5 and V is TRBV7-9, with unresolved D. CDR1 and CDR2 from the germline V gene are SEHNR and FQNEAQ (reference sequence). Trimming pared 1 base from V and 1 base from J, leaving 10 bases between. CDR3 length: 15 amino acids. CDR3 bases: TGTGCCAGCAGCTTAGTTAGGTCAGGCCAAGAGACCCAGTACTTC. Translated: CASSLVRSGQETQYF.

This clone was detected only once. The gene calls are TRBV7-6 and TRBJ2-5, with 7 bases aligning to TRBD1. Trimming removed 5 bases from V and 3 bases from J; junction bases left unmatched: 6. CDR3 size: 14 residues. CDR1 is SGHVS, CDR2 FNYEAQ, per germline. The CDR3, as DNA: TGTGCCAGCAGCAACTACAGGGGCGAAGAGACCCAGTACTTC. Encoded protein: CASSNYRGEETQYF.

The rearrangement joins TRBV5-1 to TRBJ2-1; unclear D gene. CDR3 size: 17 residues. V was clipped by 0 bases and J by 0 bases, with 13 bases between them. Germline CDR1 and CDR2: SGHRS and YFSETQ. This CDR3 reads CASSLVGELSSYNEQFF. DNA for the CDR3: TGCGCCAGCAGCTTGGTAGGAGAACTGAGCTCCTACAATGAGCAGTTCTTC.

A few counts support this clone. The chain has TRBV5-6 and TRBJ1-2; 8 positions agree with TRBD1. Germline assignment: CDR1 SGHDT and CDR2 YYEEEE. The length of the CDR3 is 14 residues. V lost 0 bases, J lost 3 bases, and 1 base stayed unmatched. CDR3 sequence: CASSLAGQDYGYTF. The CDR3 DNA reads TGTGCCAGCAGCTTGGCGGGACAGGACTATGGCTACACCTTC.

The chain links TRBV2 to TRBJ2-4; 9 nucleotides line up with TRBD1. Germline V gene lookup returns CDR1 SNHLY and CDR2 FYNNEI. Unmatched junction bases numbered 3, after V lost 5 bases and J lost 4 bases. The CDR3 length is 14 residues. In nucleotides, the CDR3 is TGTGCCAGCAGTCGACAGGGGGTGAAAAACATTCAGTACTTC. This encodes CASSRQGVKNIQYF.

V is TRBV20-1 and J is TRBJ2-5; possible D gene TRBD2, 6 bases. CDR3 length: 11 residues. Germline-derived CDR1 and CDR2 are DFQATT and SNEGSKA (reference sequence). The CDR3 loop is CSTRRGETQYF. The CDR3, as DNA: TGCAGCACCCGACGGGGGGAGACCCAGTACTTC.